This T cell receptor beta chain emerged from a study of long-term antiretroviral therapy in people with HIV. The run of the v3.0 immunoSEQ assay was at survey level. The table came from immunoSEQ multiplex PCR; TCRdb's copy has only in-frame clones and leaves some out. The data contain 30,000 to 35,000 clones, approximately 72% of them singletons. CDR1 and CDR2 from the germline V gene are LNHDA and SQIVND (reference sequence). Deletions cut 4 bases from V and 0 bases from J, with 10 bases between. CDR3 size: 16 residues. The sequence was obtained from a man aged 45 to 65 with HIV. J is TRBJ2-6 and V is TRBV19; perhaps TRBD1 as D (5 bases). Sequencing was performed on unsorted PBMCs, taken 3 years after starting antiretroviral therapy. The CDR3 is CASSRRQFSGANVLTF. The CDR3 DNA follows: TGTGCCAGTAGTAGGAGACAGTTCTCTGGGGCCAACGTCCTGACTTTC.